This passage covers 2 T cell receptor beta chains from one sample sequenced in a study of cytomegalovirus exposure and HLA in healthy donors. A multiplex PCR was run with 60 Vbeta primers and 13 Jbeta primers. Assay used: immunoSEQ multiplex PCR; TCRdb lists only in-frame clones, some missing. The repertoire holds approximately 220,000 clones, roughly 82% seen once, with 6% in the top ten. Sequencing was performed on PBMCs. These receptor sequences come from a middle-aged man in good health and CMV-seropositive.

This clone was counted only a few times. At the DNA level, this CDR3 is encoded by other sequences in the same sample as well. The chain employs TRBV6-1 and TRBJ1-5; D call uncertain. The CDR3 is 11 amino acids. Germline V gives CDR1 MNHNS, CDR2 SASEGT. V was clipped by 6 bases and J by 6 bases, with 6 bases between them. The CDR3 DNA sequence: TGTGCCAGCAGCGAGAGTCAGCCCCAGCATTTT. It yields the protein CASSESQPQHF.

This clone has only one observation. V gene TRBV19 combines with J gene TRBJ1-1, with D uncertain. The V end lost 3 bases, the J end lost 2 bases, and 7 bases lay between the germline ends. Germline-derived CDR1 and CDR2 are LNHDA and SQIVND (reference sequence). The CDR3 consists of 13 residues. In nucleotides, the CDR3 is TGTGCCAGTAGTATTAGTCTAAACACTGAAGCTTTCTTT. Its translation: CASSISLNTEAFF. The full variable domain, with the rest looked up from reference TRBV19 and TRBJ1-1, is DGGITQSPKYLFRKEGQNVTLSCEQNLNHDAMYWYRQDPGQGLRLIYYSQIVNDFQKGDIAEGYSVSREKKESFPLTVTSAQKNPTAFYLCASSISLNTEAFFGQGTRLTVV.